These 18 T cell receptor beta chains originate from one sample sequenced in a study of graft-versus-host responses after intestinal transplantation. Produced via immunoSEQ multiplex PCR; TCRdb's table is partial and in-frame only. The top ten clones hold about 0.2% of a sample with some 150,000 clones, nearly 95% of them seen once. Their antigens remain unidentified. The sequenced sample was unstimulated CD4+ T cells sorted from spleen or lymph node cells, obtained before intestinal transplant. The receptors were sampled from a human donor who received an intestinal transplant.

The chain recombines TRBV10-1 with TRBJ2-4; D gene uncertain. This CDR3 has 14 amino acids. The V gene's germline CDR1 is WNHNN and CDR2 SYGVQD (reference sequence). Trimming removed 3 bases at V and 2 bases at J, with 8 bases between. The CDR3 spells CASSEGYSKNIQYF. The CDR3 DNA reads TGCGCCAGCAGTGAAGGGTATTCCAAAAACATTCAGTACTTC.

In its sample, this clone was seen a few times. The chain carries TRBV2 and TRBJ2-6; the match to TRBD1 covers 7 bases. The ends lost 11 bases at V and 3 bases at J; junction bases unmatched: 10. This CDR3 is 15 amino acids long. Per germline, CDR1 SNHLY and CDR2 FYNNEI. CDR3 coding DNA: TGTGCCGGCTCGGGACAGTCAGGTGGGGCCAACGTCCTGACTTTC. It is translated as CAGSGQSGGANVLTF.

This clone was detected only once. The chain recombines TRBV19 with TRBJ1-1; D ambiguous. This CDR3 has 13 amino acids. CDR1 LNHDA and CDR2 SQIVND come from the germline V gene (reference sequence). V lost 8 bases, J lost 11 bases, and 21 bases lay in between. Written as DNA, the CDR3 is TGTGCCAGTCACGACGGCCAGCGAGTGGGCGCTTTCTTT. Its translation: CASHDGQRVGAFF.

The CDR3 bases are TGTGCCAGTAGTCGCGCCTCCCCGACTCCCGAGCAGTACTTC. Protein product: CASSRASPTPEQYF. V usage is TRBV19 and J usage is TRBJ2-7; D is unclear. The CDR3 covers 14 residues. Trimming pared 5 bases from V and 6 bases from J, leaving 17 bases between. From germline, CDR1 is LNHDA and CDR2 SQIVND (reference sequence).

This clone was recorded a few times. Here the CDR3 reads CASSRGQPDSWPQHF. CDR3 DNA sequence: TGTGCCAGCAGTCGCGGGCAGCCGGATTCGTGGCCCCAGCATTTT. The gene calls are TRBV2 and TRBJ1-5; the D is unclear. CDR1 is SNHLY, CDR2 FYNNEI, per germline. Trimming removed 5 bases from V and 9 bases from J, with 20 bases in between. This CDR3 region has 15 residues.

This chain uses TRBV9 with TRBJ1-1; D perhaps matches TRBD1 (5 bases). This CDR3 contains 14 residues. Deletions cut 4 bases from V and 4 bases from J, with 14 bases between. Germline CDR1 reads SGDLS; CDR2 reads YYNGEE. CDR3 nucleotides: TGTGCCAGCAGCTATCACCCGGGGGGCACTGAAGCTTTCTTT. It yields the protein CASSYHPGGTEAFF.

The chain employs TRBV5-6 and TRBJ1-4, with 10 bases lining up with TRBD1. This CDR3 contains 14 residues. V trimming: 3 bases; J trimming: 8 bases; junction bases outside the gene matches: 4. In germline, CDR1 is SGHDT, CDR2 YYEEEE. This CDR3 reads CASSSTGGKEKLFF. CDR3 sequence (DNA): TGTGCCAGCAGCTCGACAGGGGGCAAGGAAAAACTGTTTTTT.

J is TRBJ1-5 and V is TRBV7-9; D gene uncertain. The V and J ends lost 1 base and 0 bases respectively, with 10 bases between them. CDR1 is SEHNR and CDR2 is FQNEAQ in the germline V gene (reference sequence). The CDR3 is made up of 16 amino acids. The CDR3 is CASSLGKGFSNQPQHF. The CDR3 bases are TGTGCCAGCAGCTTAGGGAAGGGCTTTAGCAATCAGCCCCAGCATTTT.

This chain connects TRBV5-1 to TRBJ1-4, with TRBD1 matching over 8 bases. The V and J ends lost 4 bases and 0 bases, in that order; junction bases with no gene match: 5. Per the germline V gene, CDR1 is SGHRS and CDR2 is YFSETQ. The CDR3 covers 16 residues. CDR3 residues: CASSPGGLSTNEKLFF. CDR3 bases: TGCGCCAGCAGCCCAGGGGGCTTGTCAACTAATGAAAAACTGTTTTTT.

This clone was counted once. V and J are TRBV4-3 and TRBJ2-1; maybe TRBD2 (5 bases). This CDR3 is 16 amino acids long. Germline V gene data show CDR1 as LGHNA and CDR2 as YSLEER. V lost 4 bases and J lost 9, with 22 bases in between. The chain's CDR3 is CASSLGSDSRSGEQFF. The CDR3 nucleotides are TGCGCCAGCAGCCTAGGTTCGGACTCTAGGAGCGGTGAGCAGTTCTTC.

The chain is built from TRBV28 and TRBJ2-7, with 7 bases fitting TRBD1. Germline V lookup: CDR1 MDHEN, CDR2 SYDVKM. CDR3 length equals 13 residues. With 6 bases clipped from V and 5 bases from J, the junction kept 7 bases outside the gene matches. The CDR3 sequence is CASSGTARNEQYF. DNA for the CDR3: TGTGCCAGCAGCGGGACAGCCCGCAACGAGCAGTACTTC. The full variable domain, rest sourced from reference TRBV28 and TRBJ2-7, is DVKVTQSSRYLVKRTGEKVFLECVQDMDHENMFWYRQDPGLGLRLIYFSYDVKMKEKGDIPEGYSVSREKKERFSLILESASTNQTSMYLCASSGTARNEQYFGPGTRLTVT.

This clone showed up just once. This chain connects TRBV4-1 to TRBJ2-5; no definite D call. This CDR3 is built from 13 residues. Trimming pared 4 bases from V and 2 bases from J, leaving 8 bases between. The germline gives CDR1 MGHRA, CDR2 YSYEKL. CDR3 amino acids: CASSLGEQETQYF. CDR3 in DNA: TGCGCCAGCAGCCTAGGAGAGCAAGAGACCCAGTACTTC.

The gene calls are TRBV6-5 and TRBJ2-4, with D maybe TRBD1 (6 bases). V lost 4 bases, J lost 3 bases, and 16 bases lay in between. Germline CDR1 MNHEY, CDR2 SVGAGI. The CDR3 contains 16 residues. The CDR3 sequence: CASSLHTGLDKNIQYF. As DNA, the CDR3 is TGTGCCAGCAGTTTGCACACAGGGCTGGACAAAAACATTCAGTACTTC.

The chain is built from TRBV2 and TRBJ1-5; D gene ambiguous. This CDR3 spans 12 amino acids. CDR1 is SNHLY, CDR2 FYNNEI, per germline. Trimming removed 5 bases from V and 11 bases from J, with 13 bases in between. CDR3 loop: CASSLDPVAQHF. The CDR3 DNA is TGTGCCAGCAGTCTGGACCCTGTAGCCCAGCATTTT.

This clone was detected only a few times. The rearrangement joins TRBV6-5 to TRBJ2-2; D could derive from TRBD1 or TRBD2 (6 bases each). The CDR3 is made up of 16 amino acids. From germline, CDR1 is MNHEY and CDR2 SVGAGI. Trimming took off 2 bases at V and 7 bases at J, with 17 bases between the two ends. CDR3 coding DNA: TGTGCCAGCAGTTACGTGCCCCTCGGGGGCGGCGGGGAGCTGTTTTTT. Encoded protein: CASSYVPLGGGGELFF.

The V gene is TRBV13, the J gene TRBJ2-5, with 7 bases identical to TRBD1. The DNA end is more similar to TRBJ2-7, so the J call may be wrong. Germline V gives CDR1 PRHDT, CDR2 FYEKMQ (reference sequence). The CDR3 is 13 residues long. The CDR3 DNA sequence: TGTGCCAGCAGCCCAAGACAGGGATACGAGCAGTACTTC. Encoded protein: CASSPRQGYEQYF.

The rearrangement joins TRBV5-4 to TRBJ2-3; D is uncertain. The CDR3 spans 13 residues. Deletions cut 0 bases from V and 6 bases from J, with 8 bases between. Per germline, CDR1 SGHNT and CDR2 YYREEE (reference sequence). The CDR3 DNA reads TGTGCCAGCAGCTTGGCTGCTTGGGATACGCAGTATTTT. Translating it yields CASSLAAWDTQYF.

The chain has TRBV9 and TRBJ2-3, with unresolved D. In germline, CDR1 is SGDLS, CDR2 YYNGEE. This CDR3 has 13 residues. V lost 3 bases and J lost 6, with 11 bases in between. The CDR3 loop reads CASSDTSSDTQYF. The CDR3 nucleotides read TGTGCCAGCAGCGACACCTCAAGTGATACGCAGTATTTT.